This is a list of T cell receptor beta chains from one sample in a study of T cell responses to AZD1222 COVID-19 vaccine. The table came from immunoSEQ multiplex PCR; TCRdb's copy has only in-frame clones and leaves some out. The top ten clones hold 11% of a sample with around 69,000 clones, around nine tenths of them seen once. The input for sequencing was peripheral blood, taken on day 0 of AZD1222 vaccination. The receptors were sampled from an adult in good health. CDR3s include the opening cysteine and the closing phenylalanine or tryptophan. D genes are given only for firm matches. Size tells how often a clone was seen (once, few, many) or the class of an expanded clone, and some rows leave it out.

V gene	J gene	clone size	D gene	CDR3 DNA	CDR3 protein
TRBV6-1	TRBJ1-2	-	-	TGTGCCAGCAGTGAAGCTGGAGGCGGCGATTATGGCTACACCTTC	CASSEAGGGDYGYTF
TRBV10-1	TRBJ2-5	-	TRBD1	TGCGCCAGCAGTGAGGGACAGGGTTGGGAGACCCAGTACTTC	CASSEGQGWETQYF
TRBV5-1	TRBJ2-1	-	-	TGCGCCAGCAGCTTGACGCTGAGCCCATACAATGAGCAGTTCTTC	CASSLTLSPYNEQFF
TRBV6-5	TRBJ1-2	-	-	TGTGCCAGCAGTTACTCAGGCAGGTTTAACTATGGCTACACCTTC	CASSYSGRFNYGYTF
TRBV6-2/TRBV6-3	TRBJ2-1	few	TRBD2	TGTGCCAGCAGTGTAAGACTAGCGGGAGGTGGGGTACCCTACAATGAGCAGTTCTTC	CASSVRLAGGGVPYNEQFF
TRBV5-4	TRBJ2-5	-	TRBD1	TGTGCCAGCAGCTTGGGCGGGGACAGGGAGACCCAGTACTTC	CASSLGGDRETQYF
TRBV7-3	TRBJ2-5	-	TRBD2	TGTGCCAGCAGCTTTGGAGCGGGAGGGCCCTCGGAGACCCAGTACTTC	CASSFGAGGPSETQYF
TRBV29-1	TRBJ2-1	-	TRBD1	TGCAGCGTGGTACAGGGGGAATTTAACAATGAGCAGTTCTTC	CSVVQGEFNNEQFF
TRBV5-1	TRBJ1-5	once	-	TGCGCCAGCAGCTTGGCAGGGTATAGCAATCAGCCCCAGCATTTT	CASSLAGYSNQPQHF
TRBV5-1	TRBJ1-2	once	TRBD1	TGCGCCAGCAGTACCGGGACAGCTAACTATGGCTACACCTTC	CASSTGTANYGYTF
TRBV20-1	TRBJ2-1	few	-	TGCAGTGCTAGAGATGCCCCGGGGTTCTTC	CSARDAPGFF
TRBV11-1	TRBJ1-2	-	TRBD1	TGTGCCAGCAGCTTAGCCGCAGGGGGTACCGTCAACTATGGCTACACCTTC	CASSLAAGGTVNYGYTF
TRBV30	TRBJ2-1	-	TRBD2	TGTGCCTGGAGTGGAGCTTGGACTAGCGGGAGGGGATGGGAGCAGTTCTTC	CAWSGAWTSGRGWEQFF
TRBV5-4	TRBJ1-1	once	-	TGTGCCAGCAGTCGGGACATCACCACTGAAGCTTTCTTT	CASSRDITTEAFF
TRBV6-7	TRBJ1-2	-	-	TGTGCCAGCAGTTACTCGAAGGGGGGGAACTATGGCTACACCTTC	CASSYSKGGNYGYTF
TRBV5-4	TRBJ2-7	-	-	TGTGCCAGCAGCTTGGACGGAAGGCCCTACGAGCAGTACTTC	CASSLDGRPYEQYF
TRBV27	TRBJ1-1	once	-	TGTGCCAGCAGTTTATCCAGGGCGTACACTGAAGCTTTCTTT	CASSLSRAYTEAFF
TRBV18	TRBJ2-5	-	-	TGTGCCAGCTCACCGAGGCCGCAAGGAGAGACCCAGTACTTC	CASSPRPQGETQYF
TRBV27	TRBJ2-5	-	-	TGTGCCAGCAGTCGGGACGGAGAAGAGACCCAGTACTTC	CASSRDGEETQYF
TRBV6-5	TRBJ2-1	-	TRBD1	TGTGCCAGCAGTTCAGGACAGGGAGGCACGAATGAGCAGTTCTTC	CASSSGQGGTNEQFF
TRBV28	TRBJ2-7	-	-	TGTGCCAGCAGTTTAAGTTGCGGAAGCTCCTACGAGCAGTACTTC	CASSLSCGSSYEQYF
TRBV28	TRBJ1-6	-	TRBD1	TGTGCCAGCAGCCGACGGGACAGCAACTTCCAAGCCCTCCACTTT	CASSRRDSNFQALHF
TRBV10-3	TRBJ2-7	-	TRBD1	TGTGCCATCAGTGGCCCGGGACAGGGGGTGGGTGAGCAGTACTTC	CAISGPGQGVGEQYF
TRBV7-9	TRBJ1-6	-	TRBD1	TGTGCCAGCAGCTTAGCGGGACAGGGGAATTCACCCCTCCACTTT	CASSLAGQGNSPLHF
TRBV11-2	TRBJ2-5	-	-	TGTGCCAGCAGCTCCCAGACTCCGGAGACCCAGTACTTC	CASSSQTPETQYF
TRBV6-5	TRBJ2-5	-	-	TGTGCCAGCAGCCCCCTGGCGGGAGAGACCCAGTACTTC	CASSPLAGETQYF
TRBV3-1/TRBV3-2	TRBJ2-2	-	TRBD1	TGTGCCAGCAGCCAGAGGGGGCGCGCTACCGGGGAGCTGTTTTTT	CASSQRGRATGELFF
TRBV12-3/TRBV12-4	TRBJ2-1	-	-	TGTGCCAGCAGAGATGGGGGGGCAGAGCAGTTCTTC	CASRDGGAEQFF
TRBV7-7	TRBJ2-5	-	-	TGTGCTAGCTCAGTAGGGACCCTCGTAGAGACCCAGTACTTC	CASSVGTLVETQYF
TRBV3-1/TRBV3-2	TRBJ1-6	-	TRBD1	TGTGCCAGCAGCCTTCGGGACAGGGGCGGCTCACCCCTCCACTTT	CASSLRDRGGSPLHF